These 21 T cell receptor beta chains share one sample of origin, sequenced in a study of blood T cell repertoires in COVID-19. Sequencing was performed with immunoSEQ multiplex PCR; in TCRdb, only in-frame clones are kept and a portion is missing. The sample lists about 48,000 clones; about nine tenths were seen once. The sequenced sample was peripheral blood. The receptor set was obtained from an elderly woman with COVID-19, enrolled during active disease.

This clone was observed a handful of times. This chain joins TRBV4-2 and TRBJ2-3; TRBD2 matches at 8 bases. This CDR3 comprises 18 residues. The ends lost 0 bases at V and 0 bases at J; junction bases unmatched: 8. Germline CDR1 LGHNA, CDR2 YNFKEQ. CDR3 in DNA: TGTGCCAGCAGCCAAGACCCCCCCCCTAGCGGGAGCACAGATACGCAGTATTTT. It translates to CASSQDPPPSGSTDTQYF.

The chain carries TRBV3-1 (or the pseudogene TRBV3-2) and TRBJ2-6, with no clear D. The length of the CDR3 is 15 residues. Germline-derived CDR1 and CDR2 are LGHDT and YNNKEL (reference sequence). V was clipped by 3 bases and J by 4 bases, with 10 bases between them. CDR3 nucleotide sequence: TGTGCCAGCAGCCACGATTCACGGGGGGCCAACGTCCTGACTTTC. Translating it yields CASSHDSRGANVLTF.

The chain carries TRBV6-5 and TRBJ1-4, with a weak D call TRBD1 (6 bases). CDR3 length: 12 residues. The V gene lost 6 bases and the J gene lost 10 bases, with 12 bases spanning the gap. From germline, CDR1 is MNHEY and CDR2 SVGAGI. The CDR3 region has the DNA TGTGCCAGCAGAAGGACAGTGGGAAAACTGTTTTTT. This encodes CASRRTVGKLFF.

V and J are TRBV6-5 and TRBJ2-7, with 7 bases identical to TRBD1. The V gene end was trimmed by 6 bases and the J gene end by 2 bases; junction bases not matched to a gene: 7. The V gene's germline CDR1 is MNHEY and CDR2 SVGAGI. There are 14 residues in the CDR3. The CDR3: CASSALGQPYEQYF. The CDR3 coding sequence is TGTGCCAGCAGCGCCCTGGGACAGCCCTACGAGCAGTACTTC.

The chain employs TRBV7-2 and TRBJ2-1; 12 bases agree with TRBD1. The CDR3 consists of 16 residues. With V trimmed by 2 bases and J by 5 bases, 4 bases remained unmatched. Germline V gene data show CDR1 as SGHTA and CDR2 as FQGNSA. The CDR3 protein is CASSLRGQGADNEQFF. In DNA, the CDR3 is TGTGCCAGCAGCTTAAGGGGACAGGGGGCGGACAATGAGCAGTTCTTC.

The chain carries TRBV5-4 and TRBJ1-2; 11 bases agree with TRBD1. Unmatched junction bases numbered 5, after V lost 4 bases and J lost 3 bases. The germline V gene has CDR1 SGHNT and CDR2 YYREEE (reference sequence). The CDR3 covers 15 residues. The CDR3: CASSPGQGAYYGYTF. The CDR3, as DNA: TGTGCCAGCAGCCCCGGACAGGGGGCGTACTATGGCTACACCTTC.

The chain carries TRBV7-2 and TRBJ2-2; D perhaps matches TRBD1 (5 bases). Germline values: CDR1 SGHTA, CDR2 FQGNSA. This CDR3 has 15 amino acids. Trimming removed 1 base from V and 4 bases from J, with 10 bases in between. The CDR3 DNA follows: TGTGCCAGCAGCTTAGTGACCCAGGGCACCGGGGAGCTGTTTTTT. Residues: CASSLVTQGTGELFF.

The chain has TRBV2 and TRBJ1-2; D not resolved. The V end was cut by 6 bases, the J end by 0 bases, with 11 bases between. The CDR3 sequence is 14 residues long. Per the germline V gene, CDR1 is SNHLY and CDR2 is FYNNEI. The DNA for the CDR3 is TGTGCCAGCAGCTTAGCCTTAGCTAACTATGGCTACACCTTC. It yields the protein CASSLALANYGYTF.

This clone was seen more than once but under ten times. The chain combines TRBV7-9 with TRBJ1-5; 7 bases fit TRBD1. Germline CDR1 SEHNR, CDR2 FQNEAQ (reference sequence). V was clipped by 3 bases and J by 7 bases; unmatched bases: 18. The CDR3 totals 18 residues. As DNA, the CDR3 is TGTGCCAGCAGCTTTTCGCAACAGGGGTTGCCCTCGCGGCAGCCCCAGCATTTT. Its protein is CASSFSQQGLPSRQPQHF.

The V and J genes are TRBV28 and TRBJ1-2; TRBD1 might be the D (6 bases). CDR3 length equals 13 residues. The V end was cut by 8 bases, the J end by 7 bases, with 17 bases between. From germline, CDR1 is MDHEN and CDR2 SYDVKM. CDR3 protein: CASGLVSGAGYTF. The CDR3, as DNA: TGTGCCAGCGGTCTCGTTTCAGGGGCTGGCTACACCTTC.

This clone was found once. This chain connects TRBV5-1 to TRBJ1-3; D remains ambiguous. Germline assignment: CDR1 SGHRS and CDR2 YFSETQ. The CDR3 is 15 amino acids. V was clipped by 2 bases and J by 2 bases, with 11 bases between them. In DNA, the CDR3 is TGCGCCAGCAGCTTCGAGGGATCCCCTGGAAACACCATATATTTT. Protein product: CASSFEGSPGNTIYF. Drawing the rest from reference TRBV5-1 and TRBJ1-3, the complete variable domain is KAGVTQTPRYLIKTRGQQVTLSCSPISGHRSVSWYQQTPGQGLQFLFEYFSETQRNKGNFPGRFSGRQFSNSRSEMNVSTLELGDSALYLCASSFEGSPGNTIYFGEGSWLTVV.

This clone was seen only once. The chain couples TRBV15 to TRBJ2-5, with a possible D match to TRBD2 (7 bases). V was pared by 0 bases and J by 5 bases, with 16 bases between. The CDR3 is made up of 16 amino acids. Germline V lookup: CDR1 LNHNV, CDR2 YYDKDF (reference sequence). In DNA form, the CDR3 reads TGTGCCACCAGCAGAGATACAGGGACTACCACGGAGACCCAGTACTTC. Encoded protein: CATSRDTGTTTETQYF.

CDR3 coding DNA: TGTGCCAGCAGCTTAAGAGACATCACCATATATTTT. Translating gives CASSLRDITIYF. V is TRBV7-9 and J is TRBJ1-3; D is undetermined. This CDR3 is 12 amino acids long. Germline lookup yields CDR1 SEHNR and CDR2 FQNEAQ (reference sequence). V gave up 2 bases and J gave up 9 bases, with 8 bases separating them. Based on the CDR3 plus reference TRBV7-9 and TRBJ1-3, the full variable domain is DTGVSQNPRHKITKRGQNVTFRCDPISEHNRLYWYRQTLGQGPEFLTYFQNEAQLEKSRLLSDRFSAERPKGSFSTLEIQRTEQGDSAMYLCASSLRDITIYFGEGSWLTVV.

V gene TRBV5-1 combines with J gene TRBJ1-2; 8 bases align to TRBD1. The CDR3 loop spans 13 amino acids. V gave up 4 bases and J gave up 13 bases; unmatched junction bases: 12. Germline CDR1 SGHRS, CDR2 YFSETQ. The DNA of the CDR3 is TGCGCCAGCAGCCTAGCCGGACAGGGCTTCGGCACCTTC. Its translation is CASSLAGQGFGTF.

The chain uses TRBV5-4 and TRBJ2-7; 11 nucleotides match TRBD2. Germline V gives CDR1 SGHNT, CDR2 YYREEE (reference sequence). Trimming cost V 0 bases and J 6 bases; bases outside gene matches: 8. The CDR3 is 16 amino acids. The CDR3, as DNA: TGTGCCAGCAGCTTGGGTCTAGCGGGAGGAAACCGCGAGCAGTACTTC. Translation gives CASSLGLAGGNREQYF.

The CDR3, as DNA: TGTGCCAGTAGTATAGGGGGGACAATGAACACTGAAGCTTTCTTT. Protein sequence: CASSIGGTMNTEAFF. This chain links TRBV19 with TRBJ1-1, with D perhaps TRBD1 (6 bases). The germline V and J ends were trimmed by 1 base and 0 bases, with 9 bases remaining between them. The CDR3 has 15 amino acids. Germline CDR1 is LNHDA and CDR2 is SQIVND (reference sequence).

The V call is TRBV28, the J call TRBJ1-1; 10 bases fit TRBD1. From germline, CDR1 is MDHEN and CDR2 SYDVKM. Germline trimming cut 5 bases from V and 8 bases from J; bases unmatched to any gene: 11. CDR3 size: 15 residues. In DNA form, the CDR3 reads TGTGCCAGCAGTCCCAGGGGGACAGGGGTGATGGAAGCTTTCTTT. This sequence encodes CASSPRGTGVMEAFF.

This chain connects TRBV9 to TRBJ2-1, with 7 bases aligning to TRBD2. J lost 0 bases, V lost 0 bases, and 3 bases had no gene match. Germline-derived CDR1 and CDR2 are SGDLS and YYNGEE. This CDR3 is built from 16 residues. The DNA for the CDR3 is TGTGCCAGCAGCGTAGCGGGGGGAAGCTCCTACAATGAGCAGTTCTTC. Translated: CASSVAGGSSYNEQFF. Looking up the rest from reference TRBV9 and TRBJ2-1 gives the full variable domain: DSGVTQTPKHLITATGQRVTLRCSPRSGDLSVYWYQQSLDQGLQFLIQYYNGEERAKGNILERFSAQQFPDLHSELNLSSLELGDSALYFCASSVAGGSSYNEQFFGPGTRLTVL.

This clone is a singleton in its sample. V gene TRBV7-9 combines with J gene TRBJ1-2; no clear D. This CDR3 has 17 amino acids. Trimming left V 10 bases short and J 2 bases short, with 26 bases between. Looked up from germline, CDR1 is SEHNR and CDR2 is FQNEAQ (reference sequence). CDR3 region: CATPLGGLIPPNYGYTF. CDR3 coding DNA: TGTGCCACCCCTCTAGGAGGGCTGATCCCCCCGAACTATGGCTACACCTTC.

This chain uses TRBV6-5 with TRBJ1-4; a possible D gene is TRBD1 (6 bases). Trimming cost V 6 bases and J 7 bases, with 15 bases left between them. The CDR3 covers 14 residues. The germline V gene has CDR1 MNHEY and CDR2 SVGAGI. Here the CDR3 reads CASSLRGFGEKLFF. In nucleotides, the CDR3 is TGTGCCAGCAGCCTCAGGGGATTTGGTGAAAAACTGTTTTTT.

This clone was counted between two and nine times. The chain has TRBV5-4 and TRBJ1-1; D possibly corresponds to TRBD1 (5 bases). Germline V gives CDR1 SGHNT, CDR2 YYREEE (reference sequence). V shed 0 bases and J shed 2 bases, with 11 bases lying between them. This CDR3 comprises 15 residues. CDR3 protein: CASSLAPQGNTEAFF. The CDR3 bases are TGTGCCAGCAGCTTGGCCCCCCAGGGAAACACTGAAGCTTTCTTT.